One and the same sample provided the 30 T cell receptor beta chains below, sequenced in a study of T cell changes during pregnancy in multiple sclerosis. The assay was immunoSEQ multiplex PCR, and TCRdb's table has in-frame clones only and misses some. The sample lists 90,000 to 120,000 clones, less than 95% occurring once. The specimen comprised peripheral blood, sampled in the third trimester of pregnancy. Receptor source: a female donor in good health, enrolled as a control in a pregnancy study.

The chain links TRBV7-2 to TRBJ2-7; D perhaps matches TRBD1 (5 bases). The CDR3 loop spans 14 amino acids. Trimming removed 4 bases at V and 4 bases at J, with 14 bases between. Germline V gives CDR1 SGHTA, CDR2 FQGNSA. The DNA of the CDR3 is TGTGCCAGCAGCTCGACAGTCAGGACATACGAGCAGTACTTC. Its translation is CASSSTVRTYEQYF.

V is TRBV4-2 and J is TRBJ2-7, with TRBD2 matching over 9 bases. Germline V gene data show CDR1 as LGHNA and CDR2 as YNFKEQ. J lost 2 bases, V lost 3 bases, and 8 bases had no gene match. The CDR3 totals 16 residues. This CDR3 reads CASSQQASSGAYEQYF. DNA for the CDR3: TGTGCCAGCAGCCAGCAGGCTTCTAGCGGGGCCTACGAGCAGTACTTC.

The chain has TRBV7-2 and TRBJ1-2; D perhaps matches TRBD1 (6 bases). Trimming pared 5 bases from V and 7 bases from J, leaving 14 bases between. CDR1 SGHTA and CDR2 FQGNSA come from the germline V gene. The CDR3 extends over 13 amino acids. The CDR3 nucleotides are TGTGCCAGCAGCCCGGACAGCGCCCTTGGCTACACCTTC. This codes for CASSPDSALGYTF.

The chain uses TRBV11-1 and TRBJ2-5, with D unclear. The CDR3 loop spans 15 amino acids. V was trimmed by 6 bases and J by 5 bases, leaving 19 bases between them. The germline V gene has CDR1 SGHAT and CDR2 FQDESV (reference sequence). Written as DNA, the CDR3 is TGTGCCAGCAGGGAACGGCCCTCCCTGGAGGAGACCCAGTACTTC. Its protein is CASRERPSLEETQYF.

In this sample, this clone turned up once. V and J are TRBV5-4 and TRBJ2-3; no firm D call. CDR1 and CDR2 (germline): SGHNT, YYREEE (reference sequence). With 4 bases removed from V and 5 bases from J, the gap between germline ends came to 11 bases. This CDR3 is 13 amino acids long. The CDR3 reads CASSREPQDTQYF. The CDR3 nucleotides read TGTGCCAGCAGCCGTGAGCCCCAAGATACGCAGTATTTT.

The chain recombines TRBV7-2 with TRBJ2-3; 10 bases are shared with TRBD1. This CDR3 comprises 17 residues. The V gene's germline CDR1 is SGHTA and CDR2 FQGNSA. J lost 0 bases, V lost 6 bases, and 9 bases had no gene match. CDR3 nucleotides: TGTGCCAGCAGATTCCGCGGACAGGGGGTAAGCACAGATACGCAGTATTTT. Its protein product is CASRFRGQGVSTDTQYF.

This clone came up a few times. Germline is not matched at one junction end, which may reflect a read error. The chain has TRBV7-7 and TRBJ2-1; TRBD1 matches at 9 bases. Per germline, CDR1 SSHAT and CDR2 FNYEAQ (reference sequence). The CDR3 is 14 residues long. The CDR3 loop is CASSATGQGNEQFF. The CDR3 DNA is TGTGCTAGCAGCGCCACGGGACAGGGCAATGAGCAGTTCTTC.

The chain employs TRBV14 and TRBJ1-6, with D possibly TRBD1 on 5 matching bases. V was shortened by 4 bases and J by 7 bases, with 20 bases between the two germline ends. Germline lookup yields CDR1 SGHDN and CDR2 FVKESK. The CDR3 extends over 17 amino acids. CDR3 residues: CASSPFGGAIQNSPLHF. The CDR3, as DNA: TGTGCCAGCAGCCCATTCGGAGGGGCCATCCAAAATTCACCCCTCCACTTT.

The rearrangement joins TRBV5-4 to TRBJ2-5, with TRBD2 matching 8 bases. This CDR3 region has 12 residues. The V gene's germline CDR1 is SGHNT and CDR2 YYREEE (reference sequence). Trimming at V came to 4 bases and at J to 7 bases, leaving 3 bases not matched to a gene. CDR3 in DNA: TGTGCCAGCAGCGGCGGGGGGTCGACCCAGTACTTC. Translating it yields CASSGGGSTQYF.

The chain recombines TRBV7-2 with TRBJ2-7; 8 bases are a match to TRBD1. CDR3 length equals 15 residues. After removal of 2 bases from V and 4 bases from J, the junction contained 7 bases not matched to a gene. The V gene's germline CDR1 is SGHTA and CDR2 FQGNSA. This CDR3 is CASSLSGGAGYEQYF. The CDR3 nucleotides read TGTGCCAGCAGCTTATCAGGGGGCGCGGGTTACGAGCAGTACTTC.

CDR3 coding DNA: TGTGCCAGCAGTGAAGGGAGGTGGAGAGGTGGCTACACCTTC. It codes for CASSEGRWRGGYTF. V and J are TRBV6-1 and TRBJ1-2, with D hard to call. Germline V CDR1 and CDR2: MNHNS, SASEGT. V was pared by 1 base and J by 7 bases, with 13 bases between. The CDR3 sequence is 14 residues long.

The chain combines TRBV7-2 with TRBJ2-7, with D hard to call. The CDR3 has 12 residues. V was clipped by 2 bases and J by 7 bases, with 9 bases between them. Germline V gene sequence: CDR1 SGHTA, CDR2 FQGNSA. CDR3 in amino acids: CASSLYGGEQYF. The CDR3 DNA sequence: TGTGCCAGCAGCTTATACGGCGGAGAGCAGTACTTC.

The V and J genes are TRBV18 and TRBJ2-7, with unresolved D. Looked up from germline, CDR1 is KGHSH and CDR2 is LQKENI. The CDR3 covers 13 residues. Trimming left V 0 bases short and J 0 bases short, with 3 bases between. The CDR3 sequence: CASSPPSSYEQYF. Here the CDR3 DNA reads TGTGCCAGCTCACCACCCAGCTCCTACGAGCAGTACTTC.

CDR3 nucleotides: TGTGCCAGCAGCTACTACCTAGCGGGGGGTACAGATACGCAGTATTTT. This translates into CASSYYLAGGTDTQYF. V is TRBV11-2 and J is TRBJ2-3, with 11 bases that match TRBD2. This CDR3 spans 16 amino acids. Germline trimming cut 4 bases from V and 3 bases from J; bases unmatched to any gene: 6. Germline CDR1 SGHAT, CDR2 FQNNGV.

The V call is TRBV7-9, the J call TRBJ1-4; D is perhaps TRBD1 (5 bases). This CDR3 has 13 amino acids. V lost 5 bases and J 5 bases, leaving 9 bases between the germline ends. Germline CDR1 SEHNR, CDR2 FQNEAQ (reference sequence). The CDR3 DNA sequence: TGTGCCAGCAGCCCCGGGGGGAATGAAAAACTGTTTTTT. This codes for CASSPGGNEKLFF.

The chain carries TRBV2 and TRBJ1-1; 10 nucleotides match TRBD1. The CDR3 consists of 14 residues. V shed 11 bases and J 0 bases; nucleotides not matched to a gene: 6. The germline V gene has CDR1 SNHLY and CDR2 FYNNEI. CDR3 nucleotide sequence: TGTGCCTTTCCGGGACAGGGGATGAACACTGAAGCTTTCTTT. Protein sequence: CAFPGQGMNTEAFF.

The V and J genes are TRBV7-9 and TRBJ2-4; 7 bases match TRBD1. Germline trimming cut 1 base from V and 8 bases from J; bases unmatched to any gene: 5. Germline V gives CDR1 SEHNR, CDR2 FQNEAQ (reference sequence). There are 14 residues in the CDR3. CDR3 amino acids: CASSLDNTGDIQYF. The CDR3 DNA reads TGTGCCAGCAGCTTAGATAATACAGGGGACATTCAGTACTTC.

The J gene is TRBJ1-2, the V gene TRBV27; D is ambiguous. Trimming cost V 3 bases and J 2 bases, with 16 bases left between them. The CDR3 extends over 16 amino acids. Germline-derived CDR1 and CDR2 are MNHEY and SMNVEV (reference sequence). The CDR3 bases are TGTGCCAGCAGTTTTACCCCAGGTCCTGAGAACTATGGCTACACCTTC. It is translated as CASSFTPGPENYGYTF.

The chain recombines TRBV6-5 with TRBJ2-3; the match to TRBD2 covers 10 bases. The V gene end was trimmed by 2 bases and the J gene end by 6 bases; junction bases not matched to a gene: 5. The CDR3 covers 15 residues. Germline V gene lookup returns CDR1 MNHEY and CDR2 SVGAGI. DNA for the CDR3: TGTGCCAGCAGTTACCGAGCGGGGGGGCCCGATACGCAGTATTTT. This codes for CASSYRAGGPDTQYF.

V is TRBV19 and J is TRBJ2-3; D is possibly TRBD2 (6 bases). Germline CDR1 is LNHDA and CDR2 is SQIVND (reference sequence). Trimming removed 3 bases from V and 2 bases from J, with 18 bases in between. The CDR3 runs to 17 residues. CDR3 nucleotides: TGTGCCAGTAGTATTAAGCTAGCGCGACCCCCCACAGATACGCAGTATTTT. Translating it yields CASSIKLARPPTDTQYF.

This chain joins TRBV7-2 and TRBJ1-1, with a tentative D call TRBD1 (6 bases). V lost 5 bases to trimming and J lost 2 bases, with 12 bases between them. This CDR3 contains 14 residues. CDR1 is SGHTA and CDR2 is FQGNSA in the germline V gene. The CDR3 DNA reads TGTGCCAGCAGCCACGAGGGACATAACACTGAAGCTTTCTTT. This encodes CASSHEGHNTEAFF.

As for this clone: The junction departs from the called germline gene at one end, perhaps through a read error. V usage is TRBV2 and J usage is TRBJ2-6; 8 bases fit TRBD1. CDR1 SNHLY and CDR2 FYNNEI come from the germline V gene. This CDR3 comprises 11 residues. CDR3 nucleotide sequence: TGTGCCAGCAGTGCAGGGACAGGACGGATTTTC. Translating gives CASSAGTGRIF.

This chain joins TRBV7-9 and TRBJ1-1; TRBD1 aligns across 9 bases. From germline, CDR1 is SEHNR and CDR2 FQNEAQ (reference sequence). The junction had 6 bases not matched to a gene; V was cut back by 3 bases and J by 1 base. The CDR3 loop spans 16 amino acids. CDR3 sequence reads: CASSFPGQGKNTEAFF. Here the CDR3 DNA reads TGTGCCAGCAGCTTTCCGGGACAGGGAAAGAACACTGAAGCTTTCTTT.

This chain links TRBV27 with TRBJ2-2, with no clear D. V was pared by 8 bases and J by 3 bases, with 7 bases between. This CDR3 is 12 amino acids long. Germline values: CDR1 MNHEY, CDR2 SMNVEV (reference sequence). The CDR3 reads CASESHTGELFF. The CDR3 nucleotides are TGTGCCAGCGAGAGCCACACCGGGGAGCTGTTTTTT.

There are a few counts of this clone. The V call is TRBV19, the J call TRBJ1-1; D unresolved. Deletions cut 4 bases from V and 3 bases from J, with 12 bases between. The CDR3 extends over 14 amino acids. The germline V gene has CDR1 LNHDA and CDR2 SQIVND (reference sequence). This CDR3 is CASSTRLSDTEAFF. The CDR3 DNA reads TGTGCCAGTAGTACCAGGCTTTCCGACACTGAAGCTTTCTTT.

This clone was seen a single time. The chain carries TRBV4-2 and TRBJ2-3; 10 bases are a match to TRBD2. J lost 4 bases, V lost 0 bases, and 10 bases had no gene match. Germline loops: CDR1 LGHNA, CDR2 YNFKEQ. CDR3 length equals 18 residues. The CDR3 sequence is CASSQEGPSGGPADTQYF. In nucleotides, the CDR3 is TGTGCCAGCAGCCAAGAGGGGCCTAGCGGGGGCCCCGCAGATACGCAGTATTTT.

Only one count was recorded for this clone. V and J are TRBV4-3 and TRBJ2-1, with 8 nucleotides matching TRBD1. CDR3 size: 17 residues. V lost 4 bases to trimming and J lost 5 bases; unmatched junction nucleotides: 13. Germline V gives CDR1 LGHNA, CDR2 YSLEER. The CDR3 reads CASSLLPPGTGNNEQFF. DNA of the CDR3: TGCGCCAGCAGCCTTCTTCCCCCCGGGACAGGAAACAATGAGCAGTTCTTC.

CDR3 nucleotide sequence: TGTGCCAGCAGCCCGAGAGGGTCAGATACGCAGTATTTT. Protein sequence: CASSPRGSDTQYF. This chain connects TRBV7-9 to TRBJ2-3; D perhaps matches TRBD2 (5 bases). The CDR3 spans 13 residues. The germline V gene has CDR1 SEHNR and CDR2 FQNEAQ (reference sequence). Trimming removed 5 bases from V and 4 bases from J, with 10 bases in between.

The chain couples TRBV2 to TRBJ1-1; 7 bases are a match to TRBD1. The CDR3 is made up of 15 amino acids. With 0 bases clipped from V and 6 bases from J, the junction kept 7 bases outside the gene matches. CDR1 is SNHLY, CDR2 FYNNEI, per germline. The CDR3 spells CASSEATGPTAEAFF. The CDR3 nucleotides read TGTGCCAGCAGTGAAGCGACAGGGCCTACCGCTGAAGCTTTCTTT.

The chain joins TRBV7-9 to TRBJ1-4; maybe TRBD1 (6 bases). V lost 5 bases, J lost 8 bases, and 12 bases lay in between. The CDR3 extends over 13 amino acids. Germline V lookup: CDR1 SEHNR, CDR2 FQNEAQ (reference sequence). This CDR3 reads CASSRGTTEKLFF. The CDR3 region has the DNA TGTGCCAGCAGCAGAGGGACAACGGAAAAACTGTTTTTT.